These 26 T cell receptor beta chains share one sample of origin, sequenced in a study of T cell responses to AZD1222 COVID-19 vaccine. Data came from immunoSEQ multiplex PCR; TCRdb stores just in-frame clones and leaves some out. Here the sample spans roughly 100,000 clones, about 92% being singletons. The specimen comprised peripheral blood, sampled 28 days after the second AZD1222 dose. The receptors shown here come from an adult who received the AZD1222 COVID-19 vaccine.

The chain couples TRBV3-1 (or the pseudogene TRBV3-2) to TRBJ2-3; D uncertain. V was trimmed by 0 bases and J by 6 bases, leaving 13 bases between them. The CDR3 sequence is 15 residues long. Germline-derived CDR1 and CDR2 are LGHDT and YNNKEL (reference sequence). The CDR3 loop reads CASSQEPGLWDTQYF. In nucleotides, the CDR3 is TGTGCCAGCAGCCAAGAACCCGGGCTCTGGGATACGCAGTATTTT.

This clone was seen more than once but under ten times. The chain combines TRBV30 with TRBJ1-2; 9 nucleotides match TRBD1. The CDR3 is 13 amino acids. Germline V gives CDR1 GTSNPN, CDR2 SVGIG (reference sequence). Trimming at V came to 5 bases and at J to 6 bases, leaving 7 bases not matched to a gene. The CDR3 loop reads CAWSGGQGDGYTF. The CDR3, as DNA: TGTGCCTGGTCAGGGGGACAGGGAGATGGCTACACCTTC. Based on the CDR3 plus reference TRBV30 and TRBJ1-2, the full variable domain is SQTIHQWPATLVQPVGSPLSLECTVEGTSNPNLYWYRQAAGRGLQLLFYSVGIGQISSEVPQNLSASRPQDRQFILSSKKLLLSDSGFYLCAWSGGQGDGYTFGSGTRLTVV.

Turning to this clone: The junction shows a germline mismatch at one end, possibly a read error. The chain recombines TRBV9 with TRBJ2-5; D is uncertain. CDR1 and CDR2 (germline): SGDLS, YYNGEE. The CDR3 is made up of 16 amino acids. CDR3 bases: TGTGCCAGCAGCGACCGACCTGTCAGCTCTCAAGCGACCCAGTACTTC. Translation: CASSDRPVSSQATQYF.

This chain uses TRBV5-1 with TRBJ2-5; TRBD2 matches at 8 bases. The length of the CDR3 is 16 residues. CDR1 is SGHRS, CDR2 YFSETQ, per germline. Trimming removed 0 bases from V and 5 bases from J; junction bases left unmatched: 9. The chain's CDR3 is CASSLGNSGGSETQYF. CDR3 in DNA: TGCGCCAGCAGCTTGGGGAACTCGGGGGGGTCGGAGACCCAGTACTTC.

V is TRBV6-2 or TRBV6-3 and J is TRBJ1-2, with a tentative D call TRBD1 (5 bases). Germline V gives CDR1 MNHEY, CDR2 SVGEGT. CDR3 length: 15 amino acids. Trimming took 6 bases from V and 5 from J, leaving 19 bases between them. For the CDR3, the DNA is TGTGCCAGCAGCCGACCCGGGAGTAGGGGATATGGCTACACCTTC. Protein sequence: CASSRPGSRGYGYTF.

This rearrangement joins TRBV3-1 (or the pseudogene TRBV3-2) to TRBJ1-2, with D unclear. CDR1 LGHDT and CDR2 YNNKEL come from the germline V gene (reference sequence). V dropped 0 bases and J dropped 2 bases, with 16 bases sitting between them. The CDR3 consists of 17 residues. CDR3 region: CASSQERNMRSNYGYTF. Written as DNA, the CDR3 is TGTGCCAGCAGCCAAGAAAGGAACATGAGGTCGAACTATGGCTACACCTTC.

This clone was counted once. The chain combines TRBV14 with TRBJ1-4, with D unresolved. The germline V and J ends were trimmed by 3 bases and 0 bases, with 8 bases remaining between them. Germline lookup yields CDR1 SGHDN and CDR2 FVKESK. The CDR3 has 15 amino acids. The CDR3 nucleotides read TGTGCCAGCAGCCAGACAATGGCAACTAATGAAAAACTGTTTTTT. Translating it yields CASSQTMATNEKLFF.

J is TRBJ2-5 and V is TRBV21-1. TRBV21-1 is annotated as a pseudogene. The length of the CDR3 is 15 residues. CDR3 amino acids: CASSNVGTKKETQYF. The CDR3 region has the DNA TGTGCCAGCAGCAACGTCGGGACGAAGAAAGAGACCCAGTACTTC.

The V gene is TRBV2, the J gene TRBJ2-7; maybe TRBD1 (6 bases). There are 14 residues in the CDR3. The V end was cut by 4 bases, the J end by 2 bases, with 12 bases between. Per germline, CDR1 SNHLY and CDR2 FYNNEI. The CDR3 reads CASSGQGQAYEQYF. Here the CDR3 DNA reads TGTGCCAGCAGTGGCCAGGGACAAGCCTACGAGCAGTACTTC. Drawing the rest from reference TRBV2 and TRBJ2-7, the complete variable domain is EPEVTQTPSHQVTQMGQEVILRCVPISNHLYFYWYRQILGQKVEFLVSFYNNEISEKSEIFDDQFSVERPDGSNFTLKIRSTKLEDSAMYFCASSGQGQAYEQYFGPGTRLTVT.

The CDR3 DNA reads as TGTGCCAGCAGTTTATCTGGCGGCGAGCAGTTCTTC. Its protein is CASSLSGGEQFF. The chain links TRBV27 to TRBJ2-1; D is unresolved. Germline V gene sequence: CDR1 MNHEY, CDR2 SMNVEV (reference sequence). This CDR3 spans 12 amino acids. The V end lost 0 bases, the J end lost 10 bases, and 7 bases lay between the germline ends.

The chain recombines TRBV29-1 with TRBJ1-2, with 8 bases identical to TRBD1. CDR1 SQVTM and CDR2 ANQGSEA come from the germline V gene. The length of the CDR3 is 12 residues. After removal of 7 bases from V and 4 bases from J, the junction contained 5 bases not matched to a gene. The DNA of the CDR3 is TGCAGCGCAGGGGGCGTCGGCTATGGCTACACCTTC. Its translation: CSAGGVGYGYTF.

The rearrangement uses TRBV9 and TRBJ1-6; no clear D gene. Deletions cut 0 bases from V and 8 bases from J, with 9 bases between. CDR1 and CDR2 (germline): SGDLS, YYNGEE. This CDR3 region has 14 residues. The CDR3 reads CASSVGFADSPLHF. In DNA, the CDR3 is TGTGCCAGCAGCGTAGGGTTTGCGGATTCACCCCTCCACTTT.

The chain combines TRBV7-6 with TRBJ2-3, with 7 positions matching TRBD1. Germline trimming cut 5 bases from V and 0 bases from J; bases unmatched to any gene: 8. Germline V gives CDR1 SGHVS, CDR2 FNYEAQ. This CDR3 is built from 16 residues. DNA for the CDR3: TGTGCCAGCAGCATACGACAGGGAGTAAGCACAGATACGCAGTATTTT. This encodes CASSIRQGVSTDTQYF.

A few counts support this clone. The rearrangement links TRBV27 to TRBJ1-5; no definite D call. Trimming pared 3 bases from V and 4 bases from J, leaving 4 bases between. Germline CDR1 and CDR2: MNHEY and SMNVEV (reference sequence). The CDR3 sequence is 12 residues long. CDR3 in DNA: TGTGCCAGCAGTTTCTGGAATCAGCCCCAGCATTTT. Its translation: CASSFWNQPQHF.

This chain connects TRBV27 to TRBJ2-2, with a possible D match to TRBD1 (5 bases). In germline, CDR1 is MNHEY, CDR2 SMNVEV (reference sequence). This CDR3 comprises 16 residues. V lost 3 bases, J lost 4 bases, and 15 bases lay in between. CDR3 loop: CASSFPGWSGTGELFF. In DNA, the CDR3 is TGTGCCAGCAGTTTTCCAGGGTGGTCGGGCACCGGGGAGCTGTTTTTT.

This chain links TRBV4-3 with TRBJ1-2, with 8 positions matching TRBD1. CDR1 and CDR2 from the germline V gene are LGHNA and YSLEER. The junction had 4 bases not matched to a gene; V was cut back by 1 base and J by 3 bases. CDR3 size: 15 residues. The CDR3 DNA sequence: TGCGCCAGCAGCCAAGTGGACAGGGCATACTATGGCTACACCTTC. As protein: CASSQVDRAYYGYTF.

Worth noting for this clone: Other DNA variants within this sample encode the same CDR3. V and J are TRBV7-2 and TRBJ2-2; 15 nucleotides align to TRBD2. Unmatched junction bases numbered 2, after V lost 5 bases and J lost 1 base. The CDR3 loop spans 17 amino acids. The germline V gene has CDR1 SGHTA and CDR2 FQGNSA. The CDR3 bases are TGTGCCAGCAGCCTGGGACTAGCGGGGGGGAACACCGGGGAGCTGTTTTTT. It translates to CASSLGLAGGNTGELFF.

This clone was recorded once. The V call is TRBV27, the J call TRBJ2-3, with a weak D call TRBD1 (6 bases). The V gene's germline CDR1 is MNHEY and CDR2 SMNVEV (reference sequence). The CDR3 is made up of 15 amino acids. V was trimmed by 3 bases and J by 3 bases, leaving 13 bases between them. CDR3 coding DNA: TGTGCCAGCAGTTTTGGGACAACGGGAACAGATACGCAGTATTTT. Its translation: CASSFGTTGTDTQYF.

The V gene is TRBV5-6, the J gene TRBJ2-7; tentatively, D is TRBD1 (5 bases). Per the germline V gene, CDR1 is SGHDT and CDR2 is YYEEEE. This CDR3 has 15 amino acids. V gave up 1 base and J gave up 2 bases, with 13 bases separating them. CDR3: CASSLLATVTYEQYF. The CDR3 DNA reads TGTGCCAGCAGCTTGTTGGCGACAGTTACCTACGAGCAGTACTTC.

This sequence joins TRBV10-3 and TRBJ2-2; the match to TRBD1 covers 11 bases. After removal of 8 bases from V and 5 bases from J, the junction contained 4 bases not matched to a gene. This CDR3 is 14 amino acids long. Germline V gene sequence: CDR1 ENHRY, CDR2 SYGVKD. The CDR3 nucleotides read TGTGCCATCCGGGGACAGGGGGGGACCGGGGAGCTGTTTTTT. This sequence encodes CAIRGQGGTGELFF.

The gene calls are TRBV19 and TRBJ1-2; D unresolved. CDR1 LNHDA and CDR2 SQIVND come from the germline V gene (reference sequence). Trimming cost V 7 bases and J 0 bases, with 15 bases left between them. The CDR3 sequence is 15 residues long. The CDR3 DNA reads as TGTGCCAGTACCGTGGGTGCGGCAGCTAACTATGGCTACACCTTC. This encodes CASTVGAAANYGYTF.

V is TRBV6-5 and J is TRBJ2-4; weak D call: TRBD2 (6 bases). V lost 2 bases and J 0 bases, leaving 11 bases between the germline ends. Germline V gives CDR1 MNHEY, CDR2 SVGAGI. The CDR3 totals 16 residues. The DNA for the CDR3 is TGTGCCAGCAGTTACCGGCGGGGAGTAGCCAAAAACATTCAGTACTTC. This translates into CASSYRRGVAKNIQYF.

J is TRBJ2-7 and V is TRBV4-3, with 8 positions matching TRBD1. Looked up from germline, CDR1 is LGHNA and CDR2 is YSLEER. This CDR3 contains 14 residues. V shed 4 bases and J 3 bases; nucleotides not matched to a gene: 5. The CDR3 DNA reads TGCGCCAGCAGCCCGGACAGGGTTAACTACGAGCAGTACTTC. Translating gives CASSPDRVNYEQYF.

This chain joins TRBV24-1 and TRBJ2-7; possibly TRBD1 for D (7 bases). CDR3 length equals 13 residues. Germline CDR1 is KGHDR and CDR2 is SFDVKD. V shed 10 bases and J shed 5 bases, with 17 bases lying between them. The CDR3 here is CATSDGGGHEQYF. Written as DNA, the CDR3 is TGTGCCACTTCGGATGGAGGGGGCCACGAGCAGTACTTC.

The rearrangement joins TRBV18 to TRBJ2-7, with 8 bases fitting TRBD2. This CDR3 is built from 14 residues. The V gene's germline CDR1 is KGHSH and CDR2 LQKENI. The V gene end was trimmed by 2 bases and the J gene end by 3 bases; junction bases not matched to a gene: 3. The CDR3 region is CASSPAAGVYEQYF. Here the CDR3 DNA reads TGTGCCAGCTCACCAGCAGCGGGGGTCTACGAGCAGTACTTC.

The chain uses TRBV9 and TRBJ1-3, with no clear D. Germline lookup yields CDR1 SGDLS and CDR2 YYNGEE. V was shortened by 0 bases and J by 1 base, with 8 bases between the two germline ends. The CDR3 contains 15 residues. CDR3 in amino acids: CASSVGLGSGNTIYF. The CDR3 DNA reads TGTGCCAGCAGCGTAGGGTTGGGTTCTGGAAACACCATATATTTT.